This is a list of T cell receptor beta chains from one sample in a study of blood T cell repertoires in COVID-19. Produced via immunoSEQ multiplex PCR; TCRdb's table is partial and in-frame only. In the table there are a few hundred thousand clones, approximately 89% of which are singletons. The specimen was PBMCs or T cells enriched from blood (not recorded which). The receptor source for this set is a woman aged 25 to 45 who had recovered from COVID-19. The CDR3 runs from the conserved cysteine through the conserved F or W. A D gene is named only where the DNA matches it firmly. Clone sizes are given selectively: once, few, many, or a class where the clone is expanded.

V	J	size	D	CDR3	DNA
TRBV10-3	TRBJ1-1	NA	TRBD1	CAISGGQGNTEAFF	TGTGCCATCAGTGGGGGACAGGGGAACACTGAAGCTTTCTTT
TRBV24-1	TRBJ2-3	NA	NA	CATSDADTLTDTQYF	TGTGCCACCAGTGATGCGGACACGCTCACAGATACGCAGTATTTT
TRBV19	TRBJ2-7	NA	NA	CASRPAGRGSYEQYF	TGTGCCAGTAGGCCTGCGGGCAGGGGATCCTACGAGCAGTACTTC
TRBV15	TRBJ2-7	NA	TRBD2	CATSSRTSGSSYEQYF	TGTGCCACCAGCAGTCGAACTAGCGGGAGCTCCTACGAGCAGTACTTC
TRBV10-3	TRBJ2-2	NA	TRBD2	CAISTSGGDLRSTGELFF	TGTGCCATCAGTACTAGCGGGGGCGACTTAAGGAGCACCGGGGAGCTGTTTTTT
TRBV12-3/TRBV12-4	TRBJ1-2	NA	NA	CASSVLGAGYTF	TGTGCCAGCAGTGTGCTAGGGGCTGGCTACACCTTC
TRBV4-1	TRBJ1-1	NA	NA	CASSQFGGGSRAFF	TGCGCCAGCAGCCAATTTGGGGGGGGCTCGAGGGCTTTCTTT
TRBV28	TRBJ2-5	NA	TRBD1	CASSLQDRARETQYF	TGTGCCAGCAGTTTACAGGACAGGGCTCGGGAGACCCAGTACTTC
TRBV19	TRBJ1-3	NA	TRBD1	CASRKTGGFGNTIYF	TGTGCCAGTAGGAAGACAGGGGGGTTTGGAAACACCATATATTTT
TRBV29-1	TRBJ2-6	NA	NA	CSVRGSRDSGANVLTF	TGCAGCGTAAGAGGGTCAAGGGACTCTGGGGCCAACGTCCTGACTTTC
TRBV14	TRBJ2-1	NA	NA	CASSRDYLTNNEQFF	TGTGCCAGCAGCAGAGACTACCTCACAAACAATGAGCAGTTCTTC
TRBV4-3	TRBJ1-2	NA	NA	CASSQAGRSDGYTF	TGCGCCAGCAGCCAAGCTGGCAGGTCGGATGGCTACACCTTC
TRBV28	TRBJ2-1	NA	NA	CASSLYGQGVYNEQFF	TGTGCCAGCAGTTTATATGGGCAAGGTGTCTACAATGAGCAGTTCTTC
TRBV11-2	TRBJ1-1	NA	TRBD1	CASSNLEAGGWNTEAFF	TGTGCCAGCAGCAACTTAGAGGCAGGGGGTTGGAACACTGAAGCTTTCTTT
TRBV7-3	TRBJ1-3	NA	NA	CASSSSGGNTIYF	TGTGCCAGCAGCTCATCAGGGGGAAACACCATATATTTT
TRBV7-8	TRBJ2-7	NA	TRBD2	CASSAGGPGYEQYF	TGTGCCAGCTCGGCGGGAGGCCCGGGTTACGAGCAGTACTTC
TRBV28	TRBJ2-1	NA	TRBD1	CASRIPGTGAYNEQFF	TGTGCCAGCAGGATACCCGGGACAGGAGCCTACAATGAGCAGTTCTTC
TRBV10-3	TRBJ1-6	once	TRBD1	CAIKPGQPNSPLHF	TGTGCCATCAAACCGGGACAGCCTAATTCACCCCTCCACTTT
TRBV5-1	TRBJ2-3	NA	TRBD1	CASSVRDRSISGTQYF	TGCGCCAGCAGCGTCCGGGACAGATCTATTTCGGGTACGCAGTATTTT
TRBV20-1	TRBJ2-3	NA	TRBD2	CSASLAGGPGTDTQYF	TGCAGTGCTAGTCTAGCGGGGGGGCCGGGCACAGATACGCAGTATTTT
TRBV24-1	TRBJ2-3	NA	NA	CATSDPTTGPFTDTQYF	TGTGCCACCAGTGATCCGACCACAGGGCCGTTCACAGATACGCAGTATTTT
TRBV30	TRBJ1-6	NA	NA	CATRQGPFSPLHF	TGTGCCACCCGGCAGGGCCCTTTTTCACCCCTCCACTTT